This passage covers 27 T cell receptor beta chains from one sample sequenced in a study of kidney transplant recipient with SARS-CoV-2 infection. TCRdb called the reads again in MiXCR, with one record for every CDR3 protein. Here the sample spans roughly 250,000 distinct CDR3 sequences, 25% to 35% being singletons. The sample was a blood sample, taken at baseline and on day 111 from a kidney transplant recipient. The receptors originated from a male patient between 25 and 39 years old who had COVID-19 and was a kidney transplant recipient. Some T cells here may be from the graft donor.

This clonotype has just one count. The junction shows a germline mismatch at one end, possibly a read error. CDR3: CASSFASGSSCNEQFF. CDR3 nucleotide sequence: TGTGCCAGCAGCTTCGCTAGCGGAAGCTCCTGCAATGAGCAGTTCTTC. V gene TRBV7-9 combines with J gene TRBJ2-1; 7 bases are shared with TRBD2. CDR3 length: 16 residues. Germline V gene data show CDR1 as SEHNR and CDR2 as FQNEAQ (reference sequence). Together with reference TRBV7-9 and TRBJ2-1, the CDR3 gives the full variable domain: DTGVSQNPRHKITKRGQNVTFRCDPISEHNRLYWYRQTLGQGPEFLTYFQNEAQLEKSRLLSDRFSAERPKGSFSTLEIQRTEQGDSAMYLCASSFASGSSCNEQFFGPGTRLTVL.

This clonotype was picked up many times. The rearrangement joins TRBV6-2 or TRBV6-3 to TRBJ2-2; D might be TRBD1 (6 bases). Germline assignment: CDR1 MNHEY and CDR2 SVGEGT. Trimming removed 7 bases from V and 3 bases from J, with 9 bases in between. This CDR3 spans 13 amino acids. Here the CDR3 DNA reads TGTGCCAGCAAGAAGGGGGACACCGGGGAGCTGTTTTTT. It specifies CASKKGDTGELFF.

For this clonotype: This sequence may be a read error, since a much larger clone differs from it by one base. The V and J genes are TRBV5-4 and TRBJ1-1; D ambiguous. CDR1 is SGHNT, CDR2 YYREEE, per germline (reference sequence). Trimming removed 2 bases at V and 4 bases at J, with 6 bases between. CDR3 length: 12 residues. Here the CDR3 DNA reads TGTGCCAGCAGCTTAAGCCGCACTGAAGCTTTCTTT. Protein sequence: CASSLSRTEAFF.

About this clonotype: This may come from a read error, since a much larger clone is one base off. The chain uses TRBV6-4 and TRBJ1-2; unclear D gene. Germline values: CDR1 MRHNA, CDR2 SNTAGT. CDR3 length: 17 residues. The CDR3 DNA sequence: TGTGCCAGCAGTTCAAACCGCTCACACGGAAAGACCTATGGCTGCACCTTC. Translating it yields CASSSNRSHGKTYGCTF.

In the case of this clonotype: A much larger clone sits a single nucleotide away, making a read error possible. The V and J genes are TRBV12-3 or TRBV12-4 and TRBJ1-2; D is unclear. The CDR3 covers 17 residues. CDR3 loop: CASSILNTAGKTYDYTF. The CDR3 nucleotides read TGTGCCAGCAGTATATTGAACACAGCAGGAAAGACCTATGACTACACCTTC.

In regard to this clonotype: A junction boundary mismatches the germline segment, possibly from a read error. The chain combines TRBV11-3 with TRBJ2-3, with D perhaps TRBD1 (6 bases). The CDR3 runs 13 residues. In germline, CDR1 is SGHNT, CDR2 YENEEA. DNA for the CDR3: TGTGCCGGCAGCTCAGGGGTCCCAGATACGCAGTATTTT. It encodes CAGSSGVPDTQYF.

This clonotype has a count of ten or more. The chain couples TRBV28 to TRBJ2-2, with TRBD1 as a possible D gene (7 bases). V gave up 4 bases and J gave up 4 bases, with 13 bases separating them. Germline loops: CDR1 MDHEN, CDR2 SYDVKM. CDR3 size: 15 residues. CDR3 loop: CASSSWQGGTGELFF. For the CDR3, the DNA is TGTGCCAGCAGTTCATGGCAGGGGGGCACCGGGGAGCTGTTTTTT.

This clonotype was observed many times. The V gene is TRBV5-1, the J gene TRBJ2-7; 10 bases agree with TRBD2. The CDR3 spans 15 residues. Looked up from germline, CDR1 is SGHRS and CDR2 is YFSETQ. J was trimmed by 4 bases and V by 1 base; bases with no gene match: 5. The CDR3, as DNA: TGCGCCAGCAGCTTGAATAGCGGGAGGCTTTACGAGCAGTACTTC. Translation: CASSLNSGRLYEQYF.

CDR3 protein: CASTPQSVRKAYGYTF. DNA for the CDR3: TGCGCCAGCACACCGCAATCGGTTCGAAAGGCCTATGGCTACACCTTC. J is TRBJ1-2 and V is TRBV5-1; D is ambiguous. V gave up 6 bases and J gave up 4 bases, with 22 bases separating them. The CDR3 loop spans 16 amino acids. Per the germline V gene, CDR1 is SGHRS and CDR2 is YFSETQ.

This clonotype was picked up many times. This chain connects TRBV7-9 to TRBJ1-2; 7 positions match TRBD1. The J segment lost 5 bases and the V segment lost 2 bases, leaving 5 bases of the junction unmatched. CDR1 is SEHNR and CDR2 is FQNEAQ in the germline V gene (reference sequence). This CDR3 has 14 residues. CDR3: CASSLRDSLYGYTF. CDR3 DNA sequence: TGTGCCAGCAGCTTAAGGGACAGTCTTTATGGCTACACCTTC.

CDR3 amino acids: CASWSNVPGKTYGYTF. The CDR3 DNA reads TGTGCCAGCTGGTCAAACGTACCAGGAAAGACCTATGGCTACACCTTC. V is TRBV5-4 and J is TRBJ1-2; D ambiguous. V shed 7 bases and J shed 4 bases, with 23 bases lying between them. In germline, CDR1 is SGHNT, CDR2 YYREEE (reference sequence). CDR3 size: 16 residues.

This clonotype was detected ten times or more. This chain connects TRBV6-2 or TRBV6-3 to TRBJ2-7; TRBD2 might be the D (5 bases). Trimming cost V 7 bases and J 0 bases, with 16 bases left between them. Per germline, CDR1 MNHEY and CDR2 SVGEGT. CDR3 length: 15 amino acids. In DNA, the CDR3 is TGTGCCAGCACCCCCCGGACTCCGAGCTCCTACGAGCAGTACTTC. Protein: CASTPRTPSSYEQYF.

This clonotype was detected only a few times. This chain uses TRBV9 with TRBJ1-1, with a possible D match to TRBD1 (5 bases). V lost 0 bases to trimming and J lost 2 bases, with 14 bases between them. CDR1 and CDR2 from the germline V gene are SGDLS and YYNGEE. This CDR3 region has 16 residues. The DNA for the CDR3 is TGTGCCAGCAGCGTAGGGGGGGGACGGACAAACACTGAAGCTTTCTTT. Its translation is CASSVGGGRTNTEAFF.

This clonotype was recorded many times. The chain combines TRBV6-5 with TRBJ2-7; 9 bases align to TRBD2. V lost 0 bases and J lost 2; bases outside the gene matches: 2. This CDR3 comprises 15 residues. Per the germline V gene, CDR1 is MNHEY and CDR2 is SVGAGI. The CDR3 protein is CASSYSPSGTYEQYV. The CDR3 nucleotides read TGTGCCAGCAGTTACTCGCCTAGCGGGACCTACGAGCAGTACGTC.

On this clonotype: A read error may account for a junction end that differs from germline. The genes are TRBV25-1 and TRBJ1-2; D is unclear. There are 17 residues in the CDR3. Germline V gene sequence: CDR1 MGHDK, CDR2 SYGVNS. This CDR3 reads CASSFTIELGKTYGHTF. DNA of the CDR3: TGTGCCAGCAGTTTTACTATAGAGCTGGGAAAGACCTATGGCCACACCTTC.

At least ten counts were recorded for this clonotype. This chain connects TRBV29-1 to TRBJ1-1; D uncertain. The CDR3 loop spans 14 amino acids. The germline gives CDR1 SQVTM, CDR2 ANQGSEA. Deletions cut 7 bases from V and 1 base from J, with 16 bases between. The chain's CDR3 is CSAQIQLQNTEAFF. The CDR3 DNA sequence: TGCAGCGCCCAAATACAGCTACAGAACACTGAAGCTTTCTTT.

A word on this clonotype: The junction departs from germline at one end; a sequencing error may be responsible. The chain couples TRBV24-1 to TRBJ1-2; D gene ambiguous. Germline V gene sequence: CDR1 KGHDR, CDR2 SFDVKD. CDR3 length: 17 residues. The CDR3 bases are TGCGCCACCAGTTTTTGTAGTAATACCAGAAAGACCTATGGCTACACCTTC. It codes for CATSFCSNTRKTYGYTF.

This clonotype was counted many times. The J gene is TRBJ1-1, the V gene TRBV3-1, with D unclear. The CDR3 is 17 amino acids. Looked up from germline, CDR1 is LGHDT and CDR2 is YNNKEL (reference sequence). V was pared by 5 bases and J by 4 bases, with 23 bases between. This CDR3 is CASSSQFPISIRTEAFF. The DNA of the CDR3 is TGTGCCAGCAGCAGTCAGTTTCCCATTTCAATTCGCACTGAAGCTTTCTTT.

About this clonotype itself: This clone may be a read error of a much larger clone one base away. The chain has TRBV3-1 and TRBJ2-5; no clear D. The CDR3 loop spans 17 amino acids. CDR1 is LGHDT, CDR2 YNNKEL, per germline (reference sequence). This chain's CDR3 is CASSTCRPISFSETQCF. DNA for the CDR3: TGTGCCAGCAGCACATGTCGTCCCATTTCTTTCTCTGAGACCCAGTGCTTC.

This clonotype occurred many times. V and J are TRBV11-3 and TRBJ1-2; no definite D call. CDR3 size: 17 residues. Germline V gives CDR1 SGHNT, CDR2 YENEEA. Trimming pared 5 bases from V and 4 bases from J, leaving 23 bases between. For the CDR3, the DNA is TGTGCCAGCAGCATCGAGTTCGATCTCGGAAAGACCTATGGCTACACCTTC. It specifies CASSIEFDLGKTYGYTF.

The sample holds many counts of this clonotype. The chain is built from TRBV27 and TRBJ1-1, with unresolved D. Germline V gives CDR1 MNHEY, CDR2 SMNVEV (reference sequence). There are 14 residues in the CDR3. The germline V and J ends were trimmed by 8 bases and 6 bases, with 19 bases remaining between them. CDR3 DNA sequence: TGTGCCAGCGTTACCATGTGGCCCACCCCTGAAGCTTTCTTT. Its translation: CASVTMWPTPEAFF.

Remarks on this clonotype: One end of the junction is discordant with germline, which a read error may explain. This chain joins TRBV6-1 and TRBJ1-5, with 7 bases aligning to TRBD1. There are 16 residues in the CDR3. Germline CDR1 MNHNS, CDR2 SASEGT. The CDR3 here is CANSEAPQGNGQPQHF. The CDR3, as DNA: TGTGCCAACAGTGAGGCCCCACAGGGGAATGGACAGCCCCAGCATTTT.

This clonotype was picked up many times. The chain uses TRBV3-1 and TRBJ2-2; the D is unclear. CDR1 LGHDT and CDR2 YNNKEL come from the germline V gene (reference sequence). V gave up 5 bases and J gave up 5 bases, with 24 bases separating them. This CDR3 contains 18 residues. The CDR3 spells CASSSSGPISGLTGELFF. The CDR3, as DNA: TGTGCCAGCAGCTCGTCGGGTCCCATTTCAGGCTTGACCGGGGAGCTGTTTTTT.

Comments on this clonotype: A read error may explain this, as a much larger clone is one base away. In DNA form, the CDR3 reads TGTGCCAGCAATAAAATTAGAGAGTACGCAAAGTCGGGCCAACGTCCTGACTTC. This gives the protein CASNKIREYAKSGQRPDF. The rearrangement uses TRBV5-2 and TRBJ2-6. TRBV5-2 is noted as a pseudogene. CDR3 length: 18 amino acids.

Comment on this clonotype: A much larger clonotype is one base distant, so this may be a read error. J is TRBJ2-1 and V is TRBV5-5; D could derive from TRBD1 or TRBD2 (5 bases each). Germline CDR1 SGHKS, CDR2 YYEKEE (reference sequence). Trimming stripped 7 bases from V and 2 bases from J, with 19 bases between. The CDR3 runs to 16 residues. The CDR3 loop is CASVRSVGGAYNEQFF. In nucleotides, the CDR3 is TGTGCCAGCGTCCGAAGTGTTGGGGGAGCCTACAATGAGCAGTTCTTC.

This clonotype was found many times. V and J are TRBV2 and TRBJ1-2; no clear D gene. Trimming left V 8 bases short and J 5 bases short, with 9 bases between. The germline gives CDR1 SNHLY, CDR2 FYNNEI. The CDR3 totals 11 residues. CDR3: CASVSSYGYTF. The CDR3 DNA reads TGTGCCAGCGTGTCATCTTATGGCTACACCTTC.

This clonotype was counted at least ten times. The gene calls are TRBV7-9 and TRBJ2-2; TRBD1 matches at 7 bases. After removal of 5 bases from V and 6 bases from J, the junction contained 6 bases not matched to a gene. In germline, CDR1 is SEHNR, CDR2 FQNEAQ (reference sequence). The CDR3 sequence is 14 residues long. CDR3 in amino acids: CASSHDRAPGELFF. Here the CDR3 DNA reads TGTGCCAGCAGCCACGACAGGGCTCCCGGGGAGCTGTTTTTT.